This TCR beta chain was sequenced for a study of breast tumors, draining lymph nodes, adjacent tissues. General observations from the study: That most tumor T cells come from lymph nodes remained unproven. Most tumor T cells seemingly derive from lymph node, then expand in tumor. Tumor and nontumor repertoires were significantly more similar in luminal-like than in basal-like breast cancer. Tumor repertoires ranked between lymph nodes and nontumor tissue in diversity, with V and J gene preferences.

Samples came from axillary lymph nodes draining the breast cancer. A word on this clonotype: Its antigen is as yet unknown. The conserved phenylalanine or tryptophan is not found at the CDR3 terminus, so this likely reflects a read error. The limits of the CDR3 on the DNA are not certain, so only TCRdb's listed CDR3 is given.

TCRdb analysed the multiplex PCR reads with MiXCR anew, one entry per CDR3 protein. The data show tens of thousands of distinct CDR3 sequences, roughly 29% seen once. The CDR3 extends over 10 residues, inclusive of both ends. The germline V gene encodes CDR1 DFQATT and CDR2 SNEGSKA (reference sequence). The material sequenced was axillary lymph node tissue. The clonotype was recovered from a female donor with breast cancer. Some clones in this sample may be carry-over from other donors' samples. The chain has TRBV20-1 and TRBJ1-6. This CDR3 reads CSAREKPGTS.